The rows below give T cell receptor beta chains drawn from one sample of a study of blood T cell repertoires in COVID-19. Sequencing was performed with immunoSEQ multiplex PCR; in TCRdb, only in-frame clones are kept and a portion is missing. The sample has 250,000 or so clones; around 89% are singletons. The sequenced material came from PBMCs or T cells enriched from blood (not recorded which). Receptors were obtained from a woman aged 25 to 45 with acute COVID-19. Both conserved end residues are trimmed from each CDR3.

CDR3: ASSPQGLGEKLF
V: TRBV18
J: TRBJ1-4

CDR3: ASSLAGGNRELF
V: TRBV7-8
J: TRBJ2-2

CDR3: ASSVSGSSYNEQF
V: TRBV9
J: TRBJ2-1

CDR3: ASSQGLAGETQY
V: TRBV14
J: TRBJ2-5

CDR3: ASSQVYSGKRYNEQF
V: TRBV3-1/TRBV3-2
J: TRBJ2-1

CDR3: ASSLERRSPANYGYT
V: TRBV7-9
J: TRBJ1-2

CDR3: ASSPGNGSPLH
V: TRBV11-2
J: TRBJ1-6

CDR3: ASSREQANTEAF
V: TRBV28
J: TRBJ1-1

CDR3: ASGPSPSSYNSPLH
V: TRBV9
J: TRBJ1-6

CDR3: ASSYGTDTGELF
V: TRBV6-5
J: TRBJ2-2

CDR3: ASRPSGTAAYNEQF
V: TRBV27
J: TRBJ2-1

CDR3: ASGTGYTEAF
V: TRBV6-5
J: TRBJ1-1